Presented here are 8 T cell receptor beta chains from one specimen sequenced in a study of CD8 T cells in Susac syndrome. The RNA input was roughly 0.5 to 1 ug, and it was reverse transcribed with random hexamers. Each CDR3 protein is one row after TCRdb ran MiXCR on the immunoSEQ multiplex PCR reads. The data hold some 450,000 distinct CDR3 sequences, with 85% to 90% observed a single time. Sequencing input: CD8+ T cells from PBMCs. The receptors originated from a human donor with multiple sclerosis.

In this sample, this clonotype turned up a few times. J is TRBJ1-1 and V is TRBV30; the match to TRBD1 covers 7 bases. V shed 1 base, J shed 0 bases, and the junction held 5 bases outside the gene matches. Germline V gene data show CDR1 as GTSNPN and CDR2 as SVGIG (reference sequence). The CDR3 is 15 amino acids. This CDR3 reads CAWSEGDSMNTEAFF. For the CDR3, the DNA is TGTGCCTGGAGTGAAGGGGACAGCATGAACACTGAAGCTTTCTTT.

The chain recombines TRBV27 with TRBJ2-1; 8 nucleotides line up with TRBD1. The V gene's germline CDR1 is MNHEY and CDR2 SMNVEV (reference sequence). The ends lost 2 bases at V and 4 bases at J; junction bases unmatched: 13. The length of the CDR3 is 18 residues. The CDR3 spells CASSLLGQDAVSYNEQFF. CDR3 DNA sequence: TGTGCCAGCAGTTTACTGGGACAGGATGCCGTTTCTTACAATGAGCAGTTCTTC.

A few counts support this clonotype. The genes are TRBV20-1 and TRBJ2-7, with D possibly being TRBD2 (5 bases). Germline CDR1 is DFQATT and CDR2 is SNEGSKA (reference sequence). This CDR3 has 12 residues. V was clipped by 5 bases and J by 0 bases, with 8 bases between them. This CDR3 reads CSAGTSSYEQYF. Written as DNA, the CDR3 is TGCAGTGCTGGAACTAGCTCCTACGAGCAGTACTTC.

Only a few counts were recorded for this clonotype. CDR3 residues: CASSWGLYNEQFF. As DNA, the CDR3 is TGTGCCAGCAGCTGGGGACTATACAATGAGCAGTTCTTC. V is TRBV7-2 and J is TRBJ2-1; TRBD2 agrees at 7 bases. Germline loops: CDR1 SGHTA, CDR2 FQGNSA. There are 13 residues in the CDR3. With V trimmed by 4 bases and J by 4 bases, 1 base remained unmatched.

J is TRBJ2-7 and V is TRBV5-1; D unresolved. V gave up 0 bases and J gave up 7 bases, with 11 bases separating them. CDR1 SGHRS and CDR2 YFSETQ come from the germline V gene. The CDR3 contains 13 residues. The CDR3 DNA reads TGCGCCAGCAGCTTGGCAGGCATGAGGGAGCAGTACTTC. This codes for CASSLAGMREQYF.

This rearrangement joins TRBV29-1 to TRBJ1-4; TRBD1 matches 8 bases. The germline CDR1 and CDR2 sequences are SQVTM and ANQGSEA. The CDR3 loop spans 16 amino acids. V lost 2 bases and J lost 7; bases outside the gene matches: 12. The CDR3 loop reads CSVEQFGGQGSEKLFF. Here the CDR3 DNA reads TGCAGCGTTGAACAGTTCGGAGGACAGGGTAGTGAAAAACTGTTTTTT.

The rearrangement links TRBV4-1 to TRBJ2-7; D is perhaps TRBD2 (6 bases). The V gene's germline CDR1 is MGHRA and CDR2 YSYEKL. Deletions cut 4 bases from V and 2 bases from J, with 12 bases between. CDR3 length equals 14 residues. The CDR3: CASSLNSGPYEQYF. CDR3 in DNA: TGCGCCAGCAGCCTAAATAGCGGTCCCTACGAGCAGTACTTC.

The V call is TRBV6-1, the J call TRBJ2-1; 7 bases agree with TRBD2. The CDR3 is 16 residues long. CDR1 and CDR2 from the germline V gene are MNHNS and SASEGT. After removal of 1 base from V and 4 bases from J, the junction contained 7 bases not matched to a gene. Here the CDR3 DNA reads TGTGCCAGCAGTGAAGGAATAGCGGGTGCGTACAATGAGCAGTTCTTC. Residues: CASSEGIAGAYNEQFF.